This is a list of T cell receptor beta chains from one sample in a study of spatial heterogeneity in lung cancer. MiXCR was run by TCRdb on the 5' RACE reads, yielding one entry per CDR3 protein. Of 20,000 to 30,000 distinct CDR3 sequences listed, around 9.6% are singletons. The specimen was PBMCs, collected at follow-up. Receptors were obtained from a male donor with early-stage non-small cell lung cancer. CDR3s include the opening cysteine and the closing phenylalanine or tryptophan.

>TRBV2|TRBJ2-6
CASSELSTGANVLTF
>TRBV3-1|TRBJ2-1
CASSQDSGSTRGQFF
>TRBV3-1|TRBJ1-1
CASKPNMGADTEAFF
>TRBV4-3|TRBJ2-3
CASSQESSGDTDTQYF
>TRBV25-1|TRBJ1-2
CASSEYIGDGYTF
>TRBV10-2|TRBJ2-2
CASSESLGANTGELFF
>TRBV5-1|TRBJ1-1
CASSFGHSLNTEAFF
>TRBV7-9|TRBJ2-1
CASSPTLRGGASWNEQFF
>TRBV21-1|TRBJ2-7
CASSKEDGTGIYEQYF
>TRBV10-2|TRBJ2-1
CASSRGRNEQFF
>TRBV5-4|TRBJ1-1
CASSLERGTEAFF
>TRBV30|TRBJ2-3
CAWSVGAGTDTQYF
>TRBV11-2|TRBJ1-3
CASSPEISGNTIYF
>TRBV7-8|TRBJ2-6
CASTSPSVSSGANVLTF